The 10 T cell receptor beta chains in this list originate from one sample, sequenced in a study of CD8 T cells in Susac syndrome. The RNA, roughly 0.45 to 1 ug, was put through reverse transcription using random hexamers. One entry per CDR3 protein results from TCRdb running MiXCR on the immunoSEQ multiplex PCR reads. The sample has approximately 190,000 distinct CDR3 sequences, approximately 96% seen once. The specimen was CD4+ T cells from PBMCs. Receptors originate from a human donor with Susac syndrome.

DNA for the CDR3: TGCAGCGCCTCCCTCGGGACAGGGGGCCTTCAGCCCCAGCATTTT. This codes for CSASLGTGGLQPQHF. The genes are TRBV29-1 and TRBJ1-5; 12 positions match TRBD1. The CDR3 sequence is 15 residues long. With V trimmed by 7 bases and J by 6 bases, 10 bases remained unmatched. CDR1 and CDR2 from the germline V gene are SQVTM and ANQGSEA.

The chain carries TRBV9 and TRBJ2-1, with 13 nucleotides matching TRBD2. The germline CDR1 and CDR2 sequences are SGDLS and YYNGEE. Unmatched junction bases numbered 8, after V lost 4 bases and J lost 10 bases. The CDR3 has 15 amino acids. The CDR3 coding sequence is TGTGCCAGCAGCCCCCGGACTAGCGGGGGCTCGGAGCAGTTCTTC. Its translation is CASSPRTSGGSEQFF.

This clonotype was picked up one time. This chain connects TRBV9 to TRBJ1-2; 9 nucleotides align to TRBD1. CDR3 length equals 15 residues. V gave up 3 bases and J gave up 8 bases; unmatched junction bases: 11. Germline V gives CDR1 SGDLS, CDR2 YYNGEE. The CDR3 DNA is TGTGCCAGCAGCGGGGGACAGGGCGGTGTGAGGGGCTACACCTTC. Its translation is CASSGGQGGVRGYTF.

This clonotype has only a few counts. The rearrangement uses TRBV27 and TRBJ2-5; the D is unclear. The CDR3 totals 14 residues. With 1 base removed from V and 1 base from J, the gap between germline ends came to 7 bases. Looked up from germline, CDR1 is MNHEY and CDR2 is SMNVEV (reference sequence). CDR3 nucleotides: TGTGCCAGCAGTTTATTAGGCAGCCAAGAGACCCAGTACTTC. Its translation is CASSLLGSQETQYF.

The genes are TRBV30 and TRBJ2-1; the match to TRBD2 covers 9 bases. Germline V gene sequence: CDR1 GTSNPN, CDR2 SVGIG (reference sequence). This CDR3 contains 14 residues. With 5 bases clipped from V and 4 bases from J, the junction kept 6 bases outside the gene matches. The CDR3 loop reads CAWRKRGDYNEQFF. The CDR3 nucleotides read TGTGCCTGGCGCAAGCGGGGGGATTACAATGAGCAGTTCTTC.

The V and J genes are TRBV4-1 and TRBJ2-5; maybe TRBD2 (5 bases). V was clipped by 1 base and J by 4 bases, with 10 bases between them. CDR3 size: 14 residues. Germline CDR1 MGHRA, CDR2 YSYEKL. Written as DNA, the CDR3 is TGCGCCAGCAGCCAAGCTCTAACTAGAGAGACCCAGTACTTC. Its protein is CASSQALTRETQYF.

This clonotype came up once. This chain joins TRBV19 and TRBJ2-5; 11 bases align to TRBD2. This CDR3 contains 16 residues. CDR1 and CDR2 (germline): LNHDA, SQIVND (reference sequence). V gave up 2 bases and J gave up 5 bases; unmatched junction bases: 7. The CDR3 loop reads CASSIWASGGSETQYF. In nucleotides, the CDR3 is TGTGCCAGTAGTATATGGGCTAGCGGGGGGTCCGAGACCCAGTACTTC.

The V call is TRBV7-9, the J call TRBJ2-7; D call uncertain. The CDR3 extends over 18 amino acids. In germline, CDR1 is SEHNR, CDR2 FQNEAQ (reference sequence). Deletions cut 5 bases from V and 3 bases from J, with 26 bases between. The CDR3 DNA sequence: TGTGCCAGCAGCCCTCTCCCAGCCGGTGCCGGCAGGCTCTACGAGCAGTACTTC. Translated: CASSPLPAGAGRLYEQYF.

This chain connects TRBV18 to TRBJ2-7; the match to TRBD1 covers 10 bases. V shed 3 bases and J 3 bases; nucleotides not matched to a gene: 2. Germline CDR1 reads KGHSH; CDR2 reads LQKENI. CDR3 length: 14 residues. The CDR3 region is CASSPGTGDYEQYF. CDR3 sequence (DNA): TGTGCCAGCTCACCCGGGACAGGGGACTACGAGCAGTACTTC.

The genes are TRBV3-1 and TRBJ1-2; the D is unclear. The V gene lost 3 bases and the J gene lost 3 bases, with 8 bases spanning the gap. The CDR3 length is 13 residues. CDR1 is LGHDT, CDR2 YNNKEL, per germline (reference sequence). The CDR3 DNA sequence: TGTGCCAGCAGCCAGGTTCCCTACTATGGCTACACCTTC. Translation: CASSQVPYYGYTF.